What follows are 17 T cell receptor beta chains derived from one specimen sequenced in a study of regulatory T cells in long-lasting Graves disease. Arm-PCR of CDR3 regions and iRepertoire HTBI primers were used to build TCR beta libraries. TCRdb reprocessed the multiplex PCR reads via MiXCR and lists one record per CDR3 protein. Counted here are more than 300,000 distinct CDR3 sequences, about 11% occurring once; the ten biggest clones make up approximately 20%. Specified time point: newly diagnosed GD, antithyroid drugs for less than 3 months. PBMCs provided the RNA from which the TCR library was made. This same sample was also taken into another study, of T cells in Graves' hyperthyroidism and ophthalmopathy.

The sample in question was peripheral blood mononuclear cells (PBMCs), obtained at new diagnosis, from a patient treated with antithyroid drugs. The receptors were sampled from a woman aged 18-29 years with Graves disease.

In its sample, this clonotype was seen once. The chain uses TRBV27 and TRBJ2-1, with TRBD2 as a possible D gene (6 bases). CDR1 MNHEY and CDR2 SMNVEV come from the germline V gene (reference sequence). CDR3 size: 14 residues. V dropped 6 bases and J dropped 4 bases, with 13 bases sitting between them. CDR3: CASSRDLRYNEQFF. CDR3 sequence (DNA): TGTGCCAGCAGCCGGGACTTACGGTACAATGAGCAGTTCTTC.

For this clonotype: This may stem from a read error, because a much larger clone lies one nucleotide away. The J gene is TRBJ2-2, the V gene TRBV20-1, with TRBD2 as a possible D gene (6 bases). Germline CDR1 and CDR2: DFQATT and SNEGSKA (reference sequence). The CDR3 is made up of 15 amino acids. In nucleotides, the CDR3 is TGCAGTGCTAGGAGGAGGACCTTCCCCACCGGGGGGCTGTTTTTT. As protein: CSARRRTFPTGGLFF.

For the CDR3, the DNA is TGCGCCAGCAGTGAGTCGTTAGTTCAGCCTGCAACTAATGAAAAACTGTTTTTT. Protein: CASSESLVQPATNEKLFF. The rearrangement joins TRBV10-1 to TRBJ1-4; D uncertain. V was cut by 0 bases and J by 0 bases, with 14 bases left in between. Germline CDR1 and CDR2: WNHNN and SYGVQD (reference sequence). The CDR3 is 18 amino acids.

Many counts were recorded for this clonotype. J is TRBJ2-1 and V is TRBV28; D remains unclear. Germline V lookup: CDR1 MDHEN, CDR2 SYDVKM. The CDR3 totals 12 residues. V was shortened by 8 bases and J by 6 bases, with 11 bases between the two germline ends. The CDR3 region is CASQIRGNEQFF. Here the CDR3 DNA reads TGTGCCAGCCAGATTAGAGGCAATGAGCAGTTCTTC.

The table lists this clonotype with many counts. This rearrangement joins TRBV20-1 to TRBJ2-1; 7 nucleotides agree with TRBD2. From germline, CDR1 is DFQATT and CDR2 SNEGSKA (reference sequence). V was pared by 5 bases and J by 0 bases, with 7 bases of the junction left unmatched. The CDR3 sequence is 15 residues long. The CDR3 protein is CSADTSVSSYNEQFF. In DNA form, the CDR3 reads TGCAGTGCTGATACTAGCGTCAGCTCCTACAATGAGCAGTTCTTC.

The chain has TRBV5-1 and TRBJ2-7; TRBD2 agrees at 9 bases. The CDR3 spans 14 residues. The V segment lost 2 bases and the J segment 5 bases; nucleotides outside the gene matches: 5. Per the germline V gene, CDR1 is SGHRS and CDR2 is YFSETQ. The CDR3 loop reads CASSLASGMNEQYF. CDR3 DNA sequence: TGCGCCAGCAGCTTAGCTAGCGGGATGAACGAGCAGTACTTC.

This clonotype was seen repeatedly, ten times or more. The J gene is TRBJ2-1, the V gene TRBV6-5, with 10 bases identical to TRBD2. Per germline, CDR1 MNHEY and CDR2 SVGAGI. Losses at the gene ends were 4 bases for V and 6 bases for J; bases not matched to a gene: 6. The CDR3 extends over 15 amino acids. Here the CDR3 DNA reads TGTGCCAGCAGTTTCGCTAGCGGGAGAGTCAATGAGCAGTTCTTC. Residues: CASSFASGRVNEQFF.

The sample holds many counts of this clonotype. The rearrangement uses TRBV9 and TRBJ1-2, with D tentatively TRBD1 (6 bases). Germline V gene sequence: CDR1 SGDLS, CDR2 YYNGEE. The CDR3 length is 13 residues. V was trimmed by 4 bases and J by 3 bases, leaving 10 bases between them. The CDR3 loop is CASSSGADYGYTF. CDR3 coding DNA: TGTGCCAGCAGCTCAGGGGCAGACTATGGCTACACCTTC.

This clonotype was seen ten or more times. The V call is TRBV19, the J call TRBJ2-1; D uncertain. This CDR3 is built from 13 residues. CDR1 LNHDA and CDR2 SQIVND come from the germline V gene (reference sequence). V was cut by 3 bases and J by 4 bases, with 7 bases left in between. CDR3 coding DNA: TGTGCCAGTAGTATGGGCGCGTACAATGAGCAGTTCTTC. This codes for CASSMGAYNEQFF.

The chain links TRBV5-1 to TRBJ2-1; D unclear. Germline V gene sequence: CDR1 SGHRS, CDR2 YFSETQ. V lost 2 bases and J lost 8, with 5 bases in between. The CDR3 loop spans 11 amino acids. CDR3 region: CASSFSDEQFF. Written as DNA, the CDR3 is TGCGCCAGCAGCTTTTCGGATGAGCAGTTCTTC.

The V call is TRBV7-3, the J call TRBJ2-7; D is perhaps TRBD2 (8 bases). This CDR3 comprises 16 residues. V dropped 2 bases and J dropped 3 bases, with 17 bases sitting between them. Germline V gene lookup returns CDR1 SGHTA and CDR2 FQGTGA. CDR3 residues: CASSLAGGQRVYEQYF. The CDR3 nucleotides read TGTGCCAGCAGCTTAGCGGGGGGACAGAGGGTCTACGAGCAGTACTTC.

This CDR3 is CASSPRGQRGEKLFF. CDR3 DNA: TGTGCCAGCAGTCCGCGGGGACAACGGGGTGAAAAACTGTTTTTT. The rearrangement uses TRBV7-6 and TRBJ1-4; a weak D match, TRBD1 (6 bases). The CDR3 loop spans 15 amino acids. V dropped 6 bases and J dropped 7 bases, with 18 bases sitting between them. Germline V CDR1 and CDR2: SGHVS, FNYEAQ.

This clonotype came up a few times. This chain links TRBV6-2 or TRBV6-3 with TRBJ2-7, with TRBD2 matching 10 bases. This CDR3 spans 16 amino acids. Losses at the gene ends were 7 bases for V and 6 bases for J; bases not matched to a gene: 15. Germline CDR1 is MNHEY and CDR2 is SVGEGT. This chain's CDR3 is CASNPLAGVQEGEQYF. CDR3 sequence (DNA): TGTGCCAGCAATCCCCTAGCGGGAGTTCAGGAGGGCGAGCAGTACTTC.

This clonotype was seen ten or more times. The chain uses TRBV29-1 and TRBJ2-3; 9 bases align to TRBD2. Germline V gives CDR1 SQVTM, CDR2 ANQGSEA. The J segment lost 3 bases and the V segment lost 0 bases, leaving 7 bases of the junction unmatched. The CDR3 has 16 residues. Written as DNA, the CDR3 is TGCAGCGTTGAAGATCAGGCGGGGGGGCCAACAGATACGCAGTATTTT. Protein product: CSVEDQAGGPTDTQYF.

This clonotype was seen at least ten times. This chain uses TRBV2 with TRBJ2-1, with TRBD2 matching 11 bases. The germline V gene encodes CDR1 SNHLY and CDR2 FYNNEI. This CDR3 spans 15 amino acids. V dropped 7 bases and J dropped 6; count of bases not matched to a gene: 8. This CDR3 is CASNIRTSGPNEQFF. In nucleotides, the CDR3 is TGTGCCAGCAATATAAGGACTAGCGGGCCCAATGAGCAGTTCTTC.

A few counts support this clonotype. This CDR3 is CASSLANMYSFREDEAFF. CDR3 DNA: TGTGCCAGCAGCTTAGCGAATATGTACAGTTTTAGAGAAGACGAAGCTTTCTTT. This rearrangement joins TRBV7-9 to TRBJ1-1; D is unclear. CDR3 length equals 18 residues. Trimming left V 0 bases short and J 8 bases short, with 25 bases between. Per the germline V gene, CDR1 is SEHNR and CDR2 is FQNEAQ (reference sequence).

This clonotype showed up many times. The chain links TRBV20-1 to TRBJ1-6; 11 nucleotides match TRBD1. V shed 7 bases and J 14 bases; nucleotides not matched to a gene: 13. CDR3 size: 14 residues. Germline assignment: CDR1 DFQATT and CDR2 SNEGSKA (reference sequence). In DNA form, the CDR3 reads TGCAGTGGTCAAGCCGGGACAGGGGGTCGGTCCCTCCACTTT. Translated, it gives CSGQAGTGGRSLHF.